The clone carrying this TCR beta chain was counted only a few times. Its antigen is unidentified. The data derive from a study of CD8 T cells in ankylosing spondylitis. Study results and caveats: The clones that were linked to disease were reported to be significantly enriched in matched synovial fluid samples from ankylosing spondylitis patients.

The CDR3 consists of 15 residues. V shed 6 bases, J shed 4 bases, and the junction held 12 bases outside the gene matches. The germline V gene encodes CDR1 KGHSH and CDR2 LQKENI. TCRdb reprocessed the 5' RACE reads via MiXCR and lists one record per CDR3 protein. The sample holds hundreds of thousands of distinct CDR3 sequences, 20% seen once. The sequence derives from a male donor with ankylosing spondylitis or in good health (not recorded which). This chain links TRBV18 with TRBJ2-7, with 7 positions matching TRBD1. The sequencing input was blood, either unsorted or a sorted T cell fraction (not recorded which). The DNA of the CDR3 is TGTGCCAGCTCTCCCCTCGGACAGGACTCGTACGAGCAGTACTTC. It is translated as CASSPLGQDSYEQYF.